There are a few counts of the clone carrying this T cell receptor (beta chain). The data originate from a study of response to subunit inactivated influenza vaccine. From the RT-PCR reads, TCRdb called clonotypes with MiXCR, one entry per CDR3 protein. The repertoire consists of some 600,000 distinct CDR3 sequences, with 14% occurring once and the leading ten covering about 7.4%. The CDR3 is made up of 16 amino acids. With 2 bases removed from V and 0 bases from J, the gap between germline ends came to 11 bases. Germline-derived CDR1 and CDR2 are SGHTA and FQGTGA. The clonotype originates from a man between 50 and 59 years old who received an inactivated influenza vaccine. The genes are TRBV7-3 and TRBJ2-1; no reliable D call. The sequences come from PBMCs from blood, collected less than 15 days before vaccination. The CDR3 loop reads CASSLSGASSYNEQFF. CDR3 DNA: TGTGCCAGCAGCTTATCGGGCGCTAGCTCCTACAATGAGCAGTTCTTC.